This passage covers 13 T cell receptor beta chains from one sample sequenced in a study of blood T cell repertoires in COVID-19. Libraries were prepared by immunoSEQ multiplex PCR; TCRdb keeps only in-frame clonotypes and omits some of them. The sample lists 150,000 to 200,000 clones; approximately 87% were seen once. The sample comprised peripheral blood. These receptors came from a young man with active or convalescent COVID-19.

The chain combines TRBV7-2 with TRBJ1-2, with a possible D match to TRBD1 (6 bases). CDR1 is SGHTA and CDR2 is FQGNSA in the germline V gene. The CDR3 covers 13 residues. V was cut by 2 bases and J by 8 bases, with 12 bases left in between. CDR3: CASSLLQGWGYTF. The DNA for the CDR3 is TGTGCCAGCAGCTTACTACAGGGATGGGGCTACACCTTC.

This clone showed up just once. The chain combines TRBV11-3 with TRBJ2-7; TRBD1 matches 8 bases. The germline V gene has CDR1 SGHNT and CDR2 YENEEA. Unmatched junction bases numbered 12, after V lost 2 bases and J lost 0 bases. This CDR3 comprises 18 residues. The CDR3 DNA sequence: TGTGCCAGCAGCTTAAGCGACAGGGGAAAGGGGTACTCCTACGAGCAGTACTTC. Translation: CASSLSDRGKGYSYEQYF.

This clone has only one observation. Since a much larger clone is just one base distant, this may be a read error. This rearrangement joins TRBV4-2 to TRBJ1-4; D is possibly TRBD1 (5 bases). CDR3 length: 14 amino acids. The germline V gene has CDR1 LGHNA and CDR2 YNFKEQ. Between the trimmed V and J ends, which lost 4 bases and 6 bases, there was a span of 12 bases. This chain's CDR3 is CASSRAGTDEKLFF. In DNA form, the CDR3 reads TGTGCCAGCAGCCGAGCCGGGACTGATGAAAAACTGTTTTTT.

This sequence joins TRBV3-1 (or the pseudogene TRBV3-2) and TRBJ2-3, with 7 bases fitting TRBD1. The germline gives CDR1 LGHDT, CDR2 YNNKEL (reference sequence). Germline trimming cut 0 bases from V and 1 base from J; bases unmatched to any gene: 4. This CDR3 comprises 16 residues. The CDR3 DNA sequence: TGTGCCAGCAGCCAAGATCTAGGACAGGGCACAGATACGCAGTATTTT. Protein sequence: CASSQDLGQGTDTQYF.

This chain connects TRBV19 to TRBJ2-7; D gene ambiguous. This CDR3 is 15 amino acids long. V was clipped by 1 base and J by 1 base, with 11 bases between them. The germline CDR1 and CDR2 sequences are LNHDA and SQIVND (reference sequence). CDR3 nucleotide sequence: TGTGCCAGTAGTATAGCGCACGCGTTATCCTACGAGCAGTACTTC. As protein: CASSIAHALSYEQYF.

The chain carries TRBV28 and TRBJ2-2; 8 positions match TRBD1. J lost 3 bases, V lost 3 bases, and 3 bases had no gene match. Germline CDR1 is MDHEN and CDR2 is SYDVKM. CDR3 length equals 15 residues. The CDR3 DNA reads TGTGCCAGCAGTTTCAGGGGGCGCTACACCGGGGAGCTGTTTTTT. This encodes CASSFRGRYTGELFF. The full variable domain, rest sourced from reference TRBV28 and TRBJ2-2, is DVKVTQSSRYLVKRTGEKVFLECVQDMDHENMFWYRQDPGLGLRLIYFSYDVKMKEKGDIPEGYSVSREKKERFSLILESASTNQTSMYLCASSFRGRYTGELFFGEGSRLTVL.

J is TRBJ1-2 and V is TRBV18; possible D gene TRBD1, 5 bases. Germline loops: CDR1 KGHSH, CDR2 LQKENI. The CDR3 totals 13 residues. Trimming removed 5 bases from V and 3 bases from J, with 10 bases in between. CDR3 in amino acids: CASSSARDYGYTF. The CDR3 nucleotides read TGTGCCAGCTCATCGGCCAGGGACTATGGCTACACCTTC. The full variable domain, rest sourced from reference TRBV18 and TRBJ1-2, is NAGVMQNPRHLVRRRGQEARLRCSPMKGHSHVYWYRQLPEEGLKFMVYLQKENIIDESGMPKERFSAEFPKEGPSILRIQQVVRGDSAAYFCASSSARDYGYTFGSGTRLTVV.

This chain joins TRBV10-3 and TRBJ2-3, with D perhaps TRBD1 (6 bases). From germline, CDR1 is ENHRY and CDR2 SYGVKD. The CDR3 is made up of 15 amino acids. V was cut by 2 bases and J by 0 bases, with 9 bases left in between. The CDR3 DNA sequence: TGTGCCATCAGTGAGCGGACAGCTAGCACAGATACGCAGTATTTT. The encoded protein is CAISERTASTDTQYF.

This chain links TRBV6-6 with TRBJ2-3; unclear D gene. The CDR3 has 13 residues. Between the trimmed V and J ends, which lost 5 bases and 1 base, there was a span of 7 bases. Germline lookup yields CDR1 MNHNY and CDR2 SVGAGI (reference sequence). CDR3 coding DNA: TGTGCCAGCAGTGTAATCCGCACAGATACGCAGTATTTT. Protein: CASSVIRTDTQYF.

There are a few counts of this clone. The V gene is TRBV7-2, the J gene TRBJ1-1; D uncertain. Germline-derived CDR1 and CDR2 are SGHTA and FQGNSA. The CDR3 totals 13 residues. Trimming left V 3 bases short and J 3 bases short, with 8 bases between. CDR3 in amino acids: CASSFGEDTEAFF. In DNA, the CDR3 is TGTGCCAGCAGCTTCGGGGAGGACACTGAAGCTTTCTTT.

The CDR3 reads CASSQGGVDGYTF. The CDR3 coding sequence is TGCGCCAGCAGCCAAGGGGGGGTAGATGGCTACACCTTC. This rearrangement joins TRBV4-1 to TRBJ1-2, with D perhaps matching TRBD1 (5 bases). Germline CDR1 MGHRA, CDR2 YSYEKL. Trimming took off 1 base at V and 6 bases at J, with 9 bases between the two ends. The CDR3 contains 13 residues.

The chain uses TRBV7-6 and TRBJ2-1, with 8 bases aligning to TRBD2. CDR1 is SGHVS and CDR2 is FNYEAQ in the germline V gene. This CDR3 spans 18 amino acids. V dropped 2 bases and J dropped 0; count of bases not matched to a gene: 9. The CDR3 loop reads CASSLPSPGLVSYNEQFF. CDR3 nucleotide sequence: TGTGCCAGCAGCTTACCGAGCCCGGGACTAGTCTCCTACAATGAGCAGTTCTTC. Based on the CDR3 plus reference TRBV7-6 and TRBJ2-1, the full variable domain is GAGVSQSPRYKVTKRGQDVALRCDPISGHVSLYWYRQALGQGPEFLTYFNYEAQQDKSGLPNDRFSAERPEGSISTLTIQRTEQRDSAMYRCASSLPSPGLVSYNEQFFGPGTRLTVL.

The chain has TRBV12-3 or TRBV12-4 and TRBJ2-2; 8 bases fit TRBD1. Trimming took 8 bases from V and 4 from J; bases not matched to a gene: 3. This CDR3 region has 13 residues. CDR3 coding DNA: TGTGCCAGCCAACAGGGGGTCACCGGGGAGCTGTTTTTT. Translation gives CASQQGVTGELFF.